This TCR beta chain derives from a study of graft-versus-host responses after intestinal transplantation. General study points: Detection of GvH clones occurred in recipient marrow, and some had their first appearance in ileum or blood.

Measured with immunoSEQ multiplex PCR; TCRdb has only the in-frame clones, and not every one. Of about 120,000 clones in the sample, 85% to 95% were seen once. As to this clone: What it recognizes is unknown.

J was trimmed by 0 bases and V by 0 bases; bases with no gene match: 13. Germline loops: CDR1 LGHNT, CDR2 FRNRAP. CDR3 length: 19 residues. The material sequenced was unstimulated CD8+ T cells sorted from spleen or lymph node cells, taken before intestinal transplant. V usage is TRBV12-5 and J usage is TRBJ1-1, with 7 positions matching TRBD1. This clonotype was sampled from a human donor who received an intestinal transplant. CDR3 region: CASGLVRTGSNRVNTEAFF. CDR3 coding DNA: TGTGCTAGTGGTTTGGTCAGGACAGGTAGTAATCGTGTGAACACTGAAGCTTTCTTT.